What follows describes a single T cell receptor beta chain. Its antigen is unidentified. This entry belongs to a study of siplizumab effects on memory and regulatory T cells. Overall study findings and caveats: The mapping of alloreactive clones to unstimulated subsets covered only a minor fraction of them. Naive T cells were seemingly more diverse than memory cells, and major contributions to the alloresponse seemed to be made by them. Naive or memory phenotype was unassignable for roughly 80-95% of proliferating CD4+ or CD8+ clones. Siplizumab brought about a significant reduction in alloreactive sequences traceable to unstimulated CD4+ memory cells.

The CDR3 contains 12 residues. The V gene lost 2 bases and the J gene lost 9 bases, with 8 bases spanning the gap. Germline-derived CDR1 and CDR2 are SGHTA and FQGNSA. Here immunoSEQ multiplex PCR was the method, and the copy in TCRdb shows in-frame clones only, minus some. The table records 65,000 to 85,000 clones, just over 90% of them present only once. This sequence originates from a human donor in good health. The chain carries TRBV7-2 and TRBJ1-5, with D uncertain. Sequenced input: CD8+ T cells sorted from blood. CDR3 in amino acids: CASSLIGWPQHF. In DNA, the CDR3 is TGTGCCAGCAGCTTAATAGGGTGGCCCCAGCATTTT.